This section outlines one T cell receptor (beta chain) sequence together with its context. The source of the sample is a study of cytomegalovirus exposure and HLA in healthy donors. 13 Jbeta primers and 60 Vbeta primers were used for the PCR. Per the authors' pipeline: Counted up in a later analysis, unique TCR beta chains came to about 80 million, with about 9.9 million shared. Measured with immunoSEQ multiplex PCR; TCRdb has only the in-frame clones, and not every one. The DNA gave D and trimming, while V, J and clone size come from that table. This table holds 50,000 or so clones, about 81% found once. The receptor was derived from a boy younger than 18 in good health and CMV-seropositive. The sequenced sample consisted of PBMCs.

Written as DNA, the CDR3 is TGTGCCAGCAGCCAAGAGAGTTCTAGCGGGACAGATACGCAGTATTTT. Its translation is CASSQESSSGTDTQYF. The chain carries TRBV4-2 and TRBJ2-3, with TRBD2 matching 8 bases. The germline CDR1 and CDR2 sequences are LGHNA and YNFKEQ. CDR3 length: 16 residues. Unmatched junction bases numbered 5, after V lost 0 bases and J lost 3 bases.